Each of the 31 T cell receptor beta chains below was sequenced from the same sample in a study of PD-L1 blockade in urothelial cancer. Clones were sequenced by immunoSEQ multiplex PCR, and TCRdb holds only the in-frame ones, with some missing. The sample has about 82,000 clones, roughly 90% seen once. The source was PBMCs, collected around atezolizumab (anti-PD-L1) treatment. The receptor source for this set is a woman in her 70s with urothelial cancer.

The chain links TRBV28 to TRBJ2-1; 8 bases are a match to TRBD2. V shed 6 bases, J shed 9 bases, and the junction held 7 bases outside the gene matches. The length of the CDR3 is 13 residues. CDR1 is MDHEN and CDR2 is SYDVKM in the germline V gene. The CDR3 DNA reads TGTGCCAGCAGCCCGGGGGGGTTAGGTGAGCAGTTCTTC. It specifies CASSPGGLGEQFF.

This chain joins TRBV6-5 and TRBJ2-7; 9 bases match TRBD1. CDR3 length equals 12 residues. J gave up 5 bases and V 6 bases, and 2 bases lay outside the gene matches. CDR1 is MNHEY, CDR2 SVGAGI, per germline. The CDR3 DNA is TGTGCCAGCAGCCGGACAGGGGACGAGCAGTACTTC. It is translated as CASSRTGDEQYF.

This chain uses TRBV5-6 with TRBJ1-2, with 11 positions matching TRBD1. The CDR3 spans 13 residues. The germline V gene has CDR1 SGHDT and CDR2 YYEEEE. Trimming at V came to 7 bases and at J to 6 bases, leaving 5 bases not matched to a gene. The CDR3 loop is CASLGQGADGYTF. Written as DNA, the CDR3 is TGTGCCAGCTTAGGACAGGGGGCGGATGGCTACACCTTC. Variable domain in full (rest from reference TRBV5-6 and TRBJ1-2): DAGVTQSPTHLIKTRGQQVTLRCSPKSGHDTVSWYQQALGQGPQFIFQYYEEEERQRGNFPDRFSGHQFPNYSSELNVNALLLGDSALYLCASLGQGADGYTFGSGTRLTVV.

This clone was detected once. This chain links TRBV6-1 with TRBJ1-4, with 9 bases fitting TRBD1. The CDR3 covers 17 residues. Germline V lookup: CDR1 MNHNS, CDR2 SASEGT. The V gene end was trimmed by 4 bases and the J gene end by 4 bases; junction bases not matched to a gene: 10. The CDR3 nucleotides read TGTGCCAGCAGTGTCGGACAGGGGTTGGATGGTAATGAAAAACTGTTTTTT. Protein: CASSVGQGLDGNEKLFF.

The chain joins TRBV14 to TRBJ1-6; possible D gene TRBD1, 6 bases. CDR3 size: 14 residues. The germline V gene encodes CDR1 SGHDN and CDR2 FVKESK. V was trimmed by 9 bases and J by 3 bases, leaving 12 bases between them. CDR3 sequence (DNA): TGTGCCAGTCAAAGGGGACACTATAATTCACCCCTCCACTTT. Translation gives CASQRGHYNSPLHF.

The chain joins TRBV11-2 to TRBJ2-7; 11 bases line up with TRBD2. Trimming took 0 bases from V and 3 from J; bases not matched to a gene: 1. This CDR3 is 15 amino acids long. CDR1 is SGHAT and CDR2 is FQNNGV in the germline V gene. This chain's CDR3 is CASSLDTSGGYEQYF. As DNA, the CDR3 is TGTGCCAGCAGCTTAGATACTAGCGGGGGCTACGAGCAGTACTTC.

The V gene is TRBV4-2, the J gene TRBJ2-7; 7 nucleotides agree with TRBD1. V was clipped by 3 bases and J by 5 bases; unmatched bases: 10. This CDR3 contains 15 residues. The germline gives CDR1 LGHNA, CDR2 YNFKEQ. CDR3 region: CASSHDRVGLNEQYF. CDR3 nucleotides: TGTGCCAGCAGCCACGACAGGGTAGGCCTAAACGAGCAGTACTTC.

The CDR3: CASSLVARGRRDGYTF. DNA of the CDR3: TGTGCCAGCAGCTTAGTAGCGAGGGGGCGCCGTGATGGCTACACCTTC. V gene TRBV7-9 combines with J gene TRBJ1-2, with 7 positions matching TRBD1. V was clipped by 1 base and J by 6 bases; unmatched bases: 11. Germline CDR1 is SEHNR and CDR2 is FQNEAQ (reference sequence). This CDR3 region has 16 residues.

The chain recombines TRBV7-8 with TRBJ1-5; TRBD1 agrees at 10 bases. The CDR3 length is 14 residues. CDR1 and CDR2 (germline): SGHVS, FQNEAQ. V was clipped by 4 bases and J by 7 bases; unmatched bases: 4. Written as DNA, the CDR3 is TGTGCCAGCAGCTCCCGGGACAGGGGACAGCCCCAGCATTTT. Translated, it gives CASSSRDRGQPQHF.

The rearrangement links TRBV15 to TRBJ2-3; 9 positions agree with TRBD2. The germline V gene has CDR1 LNHNV and CDR2 YYDKDF (reference sequence). The V segment lost 5 bases and the J segment 3 bases; nucleotides outside the gene matches: 15. This CDR3 region has 18 residues. The CDR3: CATSAGRRWRGGTDTQYF. The CDR3 DNA is TGTGCCACCAGCGCGGGTCGCCGTTGGCGGGGGGGGACAGATACGCAGTATTTT.

The count of this clone is one. The DNA of the CDR3 is TGTGCCAGCAGCGAGAACCCGGGACTCTTTTACTACGAGCAGTACTTC. Translated, it gives CASSENPGLFYYEQYF. This chain links TRBV7-8 with TRBJ2-7; TRBD2 might be the D (6 bases). The CDR3 runs to 16 residues. Germline CDR1 and CDR2: SGHVS and FQNEAQ. V was clipped by 5 bases and J by 3 bases, with 20 bases between them.

This clone has a single count. The V call is TRBV5-1, the J call TRBJ2-2, with D tentatively TRBD2 (5 bases). The CDR3 totals 15 residues. From germline, CDR1 is SGHRS and CDR2 YFSETQ. Trimming shortened V by 0 bases and J by 1 base, and 7 bases separated the two germline ends. The CDR3 DNA sequence: TGCGCCAGCAGCTTGGAAGCGGTGAACACCGGGGAGCTGTTTTTT. Amino acids: CASSLEAVNTGELFF.

Of note for this clone: One end of the junction fails to match germline, which may point to a read error. The chain uses TRBV13 and TRBJ2-7, with 13 bases matching TRBD2. Germline V gene sequence: CDR1 PRHDT, CDR2 FYEKMQ (reference sequence). The CDR3 spans 15 residues. CDR3 amino acids: CASSIGTSGVYEQYF. The CDR3 DNA is TGTGCCAGCAGCATAGGGACTAGCGGGGTGTACGAGCAGTACTTC.

The gene calls are TRBV5-1 and TRBJ2-7, with D perhaps matching TRBD2 (5 bases). The CDR3 extends over 14 amino acids. The germline CDR1 and CDR2 sequences are SGHRS and YFSETQ. V was shortened by 3 bases and J by 2 bases, with 12 bases between the two germline ends. The CDR3: CASSSSGTTYEQYF. CDR3 nucleotide sequence: TGCGCCAGCAGCTCCAGCGGAACCACCTACGAGCAGTACTTC.

Concerning this clone itself: Other nucleotide sequences from this sample produce the same CDR3. The V and J genes are TRBV5-1 and TRBJ2-5; D gene ambiguous. Trimming removed 4 bases at V and 2 bases at J, with 3 bases between. In germline, CDR1 is SGHRS, CDR2 YFSETQ. The CDR3 is 11 residues long. CDR3 amino acids: CASSLQETQYF. CDR3 DNA sequence: TGCGCCAGCAGCCTACAAGAGACCCAGTACTTC.

The rearrangement uses TRBV30 and TRBJ1-6, with D possibly TRBD1 on 5 matching bases. The germline V and J ends were trimmed by 0 bases and 5 bases, with 8 bases remaining between them. Germline V gene sequence: CDR1 GTSNPN, CDR2 SVGIG (reference sequence). The CDR3 consists of 14 residues. The CDR3 nucleotides are TGTGCCTGGAGTGTGGTGACAGATAATTCACCCCTCCACTTT. Translation gives CAWSVVTDNSPLHF.

This chain links TRBV7-7 with TRBJ2-5; the D gene is possibly TRBD2 (5 bases). V gave up 3 bases and J gave up 2 bases, with 10 bases separating them. Germline assignment: CDR1 SSHAT and CDR2 FNYEAQ (reference sequence). This CDR3 has 14 amino acids. CDR3 region: CASSLEAVQETQYF. The CDR3 DNA follows: TGTGCCAGCAGCTTGGAAGCGGTACAAGAGACCCAGTACTTC.

In DNA form, the CDR3 reads TGTGCCTGGAGTCTCAGGGGGCAAGAAGCTTTCTTT. It yields the protein CAWSLRGQEAFF. The rearrangement joins TRBV30 to TRBJ1-1; 8 bases fit TRBD1. Per the germline V gene, CDR1 is GTSNPN and CDR2 is SVGIG (reference sequence). The CDR3 covers 12 residues. V was clipped by 2 bases and J by 8 bases; unmatched bases: 4.

This chain connects TRBV5-6 to TRBJ2-1, with 13 bases that match TRBD2. The CDR3 covers 17 residues. With 0 bases clipped from V and 7 bases from J, the junction kept 7 bases outside the gene matches. Germline V lookup: CDR1 SGHDT, CDR2 YYEEEE. CDR3 amino acids: CASSLGLAGGYGNEQFF. The DNA for the CDR3 is TGTGCCAGCAGCTTGGGACTAGCGGGGGGATACGGTAATGAGCAGTTCTTC. Combining the CDR3 with reference TRBV5-6 and TRBJ2-1 gives the whole variable domain DAGVTQSPTHLIKTRGQQVTLRCSPKSGHDTVSWYQQALGQGPQFIFQYYEEEERQRGNFPDRFSGHQFPNYSSELNVNALLLGDSALYLCASSLGLAGGYGNEQFFGPGTRLTVL.

The chain couples TRBV18 to TRBJ1-1; D possibly corresponds to TRBD1 (5 bases). The CDR3 totals 14 residues. Trimming cost V 3 bases and J 4 bases, with 12 bases left between them. CDR1 is KGHSH, CDR2 LQKENI, per germline. Written as DNA, the CDR3 is TGTGCCAGCTCACCGGGCAGCGGGGGCACTGAAGCTTTCTTT. The encoded protein is CASSPGSGGTEAFF.

The gene calls are TRBV6-5 and TRBJ2-5, with 8 bases matching TRBD1. CDR1 and CDR2 (germline): MNHEY, SVGAGI. CDR3 length: 13 residues. V lost 6 bases and J lost 6; bases outside the gene matches: 6. The CDR3 reads CASSRQGLKTQYF. The CDR3 DNA sequence: TGTGCCAGCAGCCGACAGGGGTTGAAGACCCAGTACTTC.

The chain has TRBV7-3 and TRBJ2-1; the D gene is possibly TRBD2 (5 bases). Trimming pared 4 bases from V and 0 bases from J, leaving 16 bases between. The germline gives CDR1 SGHTA, CDR2 FQGTGA. The CDR3 is 17 amino acids. Written as DNA, the CDR3 is TGTGCCAGCAGCTCGGGCGGAGGCTACCTCTCCTACAATGAGCAGTTCTTC. Its translation: CASSSGGGYLSYNEQFF.

The chain carries TRBV5-6 and TRBJ1-2; a weak D match, TRBD1 (6 bases). The CDR3 is 12 amino acids. In germline, CDR1 is SGHDT, CDR2 YYEEEE. V lost 6 bases and J 4 bases, leaving 10 bases between the germline ends. DNA for the CDR3: TGTGCCAGCATGTACAGGGCCTATGGCTACACCTTC. It encodes CASMYRAYGYTF.

V usage is TRBV18 and J usage is TRBJ2-3; D is unresolved. This CDR3 has 15 amino acids. Germline CDR1 KGHSH, CDR2 LQKENI. The ends were cut back, 2 bases at V and 2 bases at J, with 11 bases in the middle. In DNA form, the CDR3 reads TGTGCCAGCTCACCATCAGGCCCTATCACAGATACGCAGTATTTT. It codes for CASSPSGPITDTQYF.

The chain uses TRBV5-1 and TRBJ1-2; 7 positions match TRBD1. The CDR3 extends over 14 amino acids. V was clipped by 3 bases and J by 6 bases; unmatched bases: 8. Germline CDR1 is SGHRS and CDR2 is YFSETQ. The CDR3 loop reads CASSSLQGSDGYTF. CDR3 nucleotides: TGCGCCAGCAGCTCTTTACAGGGGTCGGATGGCTACACCTTC.

The V call is TRBV5-1, the J call TRBJ1-1; D not certain. In germline, CDR1 is SGHRS, CDR2 YFSETQ. CDR3 length equals 14 residues. The V end lost 0 bases, the J end lost 3 bases, and 9 bases lay between the germline ends. The CDR3 DNA reads TGCGCCAGCAGCTTGGTTGGGAGGTACACTGAAGCTTTCTTT. Its protein is CASSLVGRYTEAFF.

The DNA of the CDR3 is TGTGCCAGCAGTGAAGTGAGGACTAATGAAAAACTGTTTTTT. This sequence encodes CASSEVRTNEKLFF. V is TRBV6-1 and J is TRBJ1-4; D not certain. Trimming pared 1 base from V and 2 bases from J, leaving 5 bases between. Germline V gene lookup returns CDR1 MNHNS and CDR2 SASEGT. The CDR3 extends over 14 amino acids.

The V call is TRBV4-1, the J call TRBJ2-3; 11 nucleotides agree with TRBD2. V trimming: 5 bases; J trimming: 1 base; junction bases outside the gene matches: 2. The CDR3 sequence is 15 residues long. Germline-derived CDR1 and CDR2 are MGHRA and YSYEKL. DNA for the CDR3: TGCGCCAGCAGCTGGACTAGCGGGCGCACAGATACGCAGTATTTT. Protein sequence: CASSWTSGRTDTQYF.

This chain uses TRBV4-2 with TRBJ2-1; 8 bases are a match to TRBD2. The CDR3 totals 15 residues. Germline-derived CDR1 and CDR2 are LGHNA and YNFKEQ. V dropped 5 bases and J dropped 9; count of bases not matched to a gene: 12. The CDR3 bases are TGTGCCAGCAGCTCGTCGGGGGGGCCAATCAGTGAGCAGTTCTTC. It specifies CASSSSGGPISEQFF.

The chain couples TRBV10-3 to TRBJ2-5, with 9 bases lining up with TRBD1. V trimming: 4 bases; J trimming: 3 bases; junction bases outside the gene matches: 0. Germline V gene lookup returns CDR1 ENHRY and CDR2 SYGVKD. This CDR3 has 13 amino acids. The CDR3 reads CAISGTGEETQYF. For the CDR3, the DNA is TGTGCCATCAGTGGGACAGGGGAAGAGACCCAGTACTTC.

The chain is built from TRBV5-8 and TRBJ2-2, with unresolved D. CDR1 SGHTS and CDR2 YDEGEE come from the germline V gene. The CDR3 runs 14 residues. The V end was cut by 4 bases, the J end by 1 base, with 8 bases between. CDR3 residues: CASSATVNTGELFF. CDR3 sequence (DNA): TGTGCCAGCAGCGCTACGGTGAACACCGGGGAGCTGTTTTTT.